This TCR beta chain was obtained from a study of CD8+ T cells in alopecia areata. Investigators isolated RNA and reverse transcribed it into cDNA to act as the sequencing template. Assay: immunoSEQ multiplex PCR; the TCRdb copy retains only in-frame clones and omits some. The repertoire holds 100,000 to 140,000 clones, with roughly 89% as singletons. Findings and caveats of the study: Scalp repertoires also include resident alphabeta T cells from normal skin. An increase in clonality over normal scalp was evident in lesional scalp, especially alopecia totalis/universalis.

Concerning this clone itself: What it binds is not known.

Stated treatment: oral pan-JAK inhibitor, 5-10 mg twice daily. As part of sample collection, lesional scalp punch biopsies and peripheral blood were taken from alopecia areata patients. This CDR3 has 15 amino acids. Germline V CDR1 and CDR2: SGHTA, FQGNSA. V dropped 2 bases and J dropped 2; count of bases not matched to a gene: 5. The receptor's source is a human donor with alopecia areata. The genes are TRBV7-2 and TRBJ1-2, with TRBD1 identical over 7 bases. The source material was CD8+ T cells sorted from blood, sampled at week 24, from a patient treated with tofacitinib. The CDR3 DNA sequence: TGTGCCAGCAGCTTAACAGGGGCAGGAAACTATGGCTACACCTTC. Translated: CASSLTGAGNYGYTF.